Below, 30 T cell receptor beta chains from the same sample are listed, as sequenced in a study of T-cell memory formation after mild COVID-19. Via MiXCR, TCRdb re-called the 5' RACE reads, giving one row per CDR3 protein. The table has around 310,000 distinct CDR3 sequences, roughly 19% seen once. Sequenced material: PBMCs or a T cell subset sorted from them (not recorded which). The receptors were gathered from a man aged 18 to 29 who had mild COVID-19 (a few samples of this study predate the infection). Cell type and time point are not known.

The rearrangement uses TRBV12-3 or TRBV12-4 and TRBJ1-5, with D tentatively TRBD1 (6 bases). V lost 5 bases and J 0 bases, leaving 8 bases between the germline ends. The CDR3 is 14 amino acids. CDR3 in amino acids: CASSHRDSNQPQHF. In DNA form, the CDR3 reads TGTGCCAGCAGTCACAGGGATAGCAATCAGCCCCAGCATTTT.

This clonotype has just a few counts. This chain connects TRBV29-1 to TRBJ1-5; TRBD1 aligns across 10 bases. The CDR3 totals 13 residues. V was clipped by 6 bases and J by 6 bases; unmatched bases: 5. In germline, CDR1 is SQVTM, CDR2 ANQGSEA. As DNA, the CDR3 is TGCAGCGTGGGACAGGGGTCGGGTCAGCCCCAGCATTTT. Translating it yields CSVGQGSGQPQHF.

This clonotype was seen a few times. The chain employs TRBV12-3 or TRBV12-4 and TRBJ2-1, with TRBD1 matching over 11 bases. V was clipped by 5 bases and J by 5 bases; unmatched bases: 8. The CDR3 totals 16 residues. CDR3 region: CASSPTRTGGHNEQFF. The CDR3 region has the DNA TGTGCCAGCAGTCCGACTCGGACAGGGGGCCACAATGAGCAGTTCTTC.

The V call is TRBV20-1, the J call TRBJ2-7, with unresolved D. This CDR3 contains 13 residues. Germline CDR1 DFQATT, CDR2 SNEGSKA (reference sequence). Trimming removed 2 bases from V and 4 bases from J, with 12 bases in between. CDR3 residues: CSARIPAAYEQYV. DNA of the CDR3: TGCAGTGCTAGAATCCCAGCCGCTTACGAGCAGTACGTC.

The chain joins TRBV27 to TRBJ2-4; D gene unclear. V lost 0 bases to trimming and J lost 2 bases, with 2 bases between them. This CDR3 has 13 residues. CDR1 is MNHEY and CDR2 is SMNVEV in the germline V gene (reference sequence). The CDR3 here is CASSLSPKNIQYF. For the CDR3, the DNA is TGTGCCAGCAGTTTATCGCCCAAAAACATTCAGTACTTC.

The chain employs TRBV5-1 and TRBJ1-1; 9 bases line up with TRBD1. The length of the CDR3 is 15 residues. CDR1 and CDR2 (germline): SGHRS, YFSETQ. V gave up 1 base and J gave up 5 bases; unmatched junction bases: 6. This CDR3 is CASSLTGGVVTEAFF. DNA of the CDR3: TGCGCCAGCAGCTTGACAGGGGGCGTGGTAACTGAAGCTTTCTTT.

This clonotype was seen a few times. V usage is TRBV29-1 and J usage is TRBJ2-4, with D possibly called TRBD1 or TRBD2 (6 bases each). CDR3 length equals 13 residues. The germline V gene has CDR1 SQVTM and CDR2 ANQGSEA. With 6 bases removed from V and 4 bases from J, the gap between germline ends came to 13 bases. Here the CDR3 reads CSVAKGGKNIQYF. The CDR3 DNA reads as TGCAGCGTCGCAAAGGGGGGTAAAAACATTCAGTACTTC.

This clonotype turned up a few times. The chain has TRBV2 and TRBJ1-3; D is unresolved. In germline, CDR1 is SNHLY, CDR2 FYNNEI. The CDR3 sequence is 12 residues long. The CDR3 region has the DNA TGTGCGGCACCAAGCTCTGGAAACACCATATATTTT. As protein: CAAPSSGNTIYF.

This chain joins TRBV11-2 and TRBJ1-2; D gene ambiguous. The CDR3 is 14 amino acids. V shed 6 bases and J shed 5 bases, with 16 bases lying between them. CDR1 is SGHAT and CDR2 is FQNNGV in the germline V gene. The CDR3 reads CASRPTNYPYGYTF. CDR3 bases: TGTGCCAGCAGACCTACTAATTACCCGTATGGCTACACCTTC.

This clonotype was seen only a few times. The chain carries TRBV7-2 and TRBJ1-5, with D possibly matching TRBD1 (6 bases). Between the trimmed V and J ends, which lost 6 bases and 7 bases, there was a span of 13 bases. The CDR3 runs to 13 residues. Germline V gives CDR1 SGHTA, CDR2 FQGNSA. CDR3 DNA sequence: TGTGCCAGCAGTACACAGGGTATACAGCCCCAGCATTTT. Protein product: CASSTQGIQPQHF.

The chain links TRBV4-2 to TRBJ1-5; D perhaps matches TRBD1 (5 bases). Trimming took off 0 bases at V and 1 base at J, with 10 bases between the two ends. This CDR3 spans 16 amino acids. Germline CDR1 is LGHNA and CDR2 is YNFKEQ. The CDR3 nucleotides read TGTGCCAGCAGCCAAGACGCAGGGCGAAGCAATCAGCCCCAGCATTTT. It translates to CASSQDAGRSNQPQHF.

This chain connects TRBV28 to TRBJ2-1; D could derive from TRBD1 or TRBD2 (5 bases each). V lost 2 bases and J 8 bases, leaving 10 bases between the germline ends. The CDR3 is 13 residues long. Germline assignment: CDR1 MDHEN and CDR2 SYDVKM. This chain's CDR3 is CASSLPVGDEQFF. The DNA for the CDR3 is TGTGCCAGCAGTTTACCAGTGGGGGATGAGCAGTTCTTC.

The J gene is TRBJ2-7, the V gene TRBV20-1; D tentatively fits TRBD1 or TRBD2 (5 bases each). The CDR3 loop spans 15 amino acids. Trimming removed 0 bases at V and 2 bases at J, with 14 bases between. CDR1 DFQATT and CDR2 SNEGSKA come from the germline V gene (reference sequence). The CDR3 reads CSARDPRGSPYEQYF. The DNA of the CDR3 is TGCAGTGCTAGAGATCCGAGGGGATCCCCCTACGAGCAGTACTTC.

The chain links TRBV13 to TRBJ2-2, with 9 nucleotides matching TRBD1. V was clipped by 6 bases and J by 3 bases; unmatched bases: 5. The germline gives CDR1 PRHDT, CDR2 FYEKMQ (reference sequence). CDR3 length: 15 residues. The CDR3: CASRWTGADTGELFF. As DNA, the CDR3 is TGTGCCAGCAGGTGGACAGGGGCCGACACCGGGGAGCTGTTTTTT.

The sample holds many counts of this clonotype. The CDR3 nucleotides are TGTGCCAGCAGCTTTAATGAAAAACTGTTTTTT. Residues: CASSFNEKLFF. V is TRBV7-9 and J is TRBJ1-4; D gene uncertain. The CDR3 length is 11 residues. The germline gives CDR1 SEHNR, CDR2 FQNEAQ (reference sequence). The V end was cut by 3 bases, the J end by 4 bases, with 0 bases between.

J is TRBJ1-5 and V is TRBV28; 7 positions agree with TRBD1. The CDR3 runs to 16 residues. J lost 6 bases, V lost 2 bases, and 10 bases had no gene match. Germline lookup yields CDR1 MDHEN and CDR2 SYDVKM. CDR3 DNA: TGTGCCAGCAGTTTAATTAGGGGGCTGGGATCTCAGCCCCAGCATTTT. Translating it yields CASSLIRGLGSQPQHF.

In its sample, this clonotype was seen a few times. At one end, the junction sequence differs from germline, possibly due to a read error. This chain joins TRBV20-1 and TRBJ2-3, with D tentatively TRBD2 (6 bases). Germline values: CDR1 DFQATT, CDR2 SNEGSKA (reference sequence). The CDR3 totals 15 residues. CDR3 loop: CSARDHGEGTDTQYF. CDR3 nucleotides: TGCAGTGCGAGAGATCACGGGGAGGGCACAGATACGCAGTATTTT.

The chain combines TRBV27 with TRBJ1-3; tentatively, D is TRBD1 (5 bases). Trimming cost V 8 bases and J 3 bases, with 8 bases left between them. The CDR3 is 12 amino acids. Germline lookup yields CDR1 MNHEY and CDR2 SMNVEV (reference sequence). The CDR3 coding sequence is TGTGCCAGCCGAGGGGTTGGAAACACCATATATTTT. This gives the protein CASRGVGNTIYF.

The table lists this clonotype with a few counts. The chain combines TRBV5-5 with TRBJ2-3; D perhaps matches TRBD1 (7 bases). The CDR3 extends over 16 amino acids. Germline V gene sequence: CDR1 SGHKS, CDR2 YYEKEE (reference sequence). V was clipped by 1 base and J by 4 bases, with 16 bases between them. CDR3 DNA: TGTGCCAGCAGCTTGTTTGGAGGGGGCGGAGCAGATACGCAGTATTTT. Protein product: CASSLFGGGGADTQYF.

The V gene is TRBV18, the J gene TRBJ2-3; the D gene is possibly TRBD2 (5 bases). The V end was cut by 1 base, the J end by 3 bases, with 8 bases between. In germline, CDR1 is KGHSH, CDR2 LQKENI. There are 14 residues in the CDR3. The CDR3 DNA is TGTGCCAGCTCACCACTTGCGGGTACAGATACGCAGTATTTT. Its protein is CASSPLAGTDTQYF.

This clonotype showed up just a few times. The CDR3 nucleotides read TGTGCCAGCAGTAGCATCGCGACTTCCTACAATGAGCAGTTCTTC. Residues: CASSSIATSYNEQFF. This rearrangement joins TRBV28 to TRBJ2-1; D gene uncertain. The V end was cut by 5 bases, the J end by 1 base, with 12 bases between. This CDR3 has 15 amino acids. Germline V gene sequence: CDR1 MDHEN, CDR2 SYDVKM.

This clonotype was picked up a small number of times. The V gene is TRBV5-1, the J gene TRBJ1-1, with D perhaps matching TRBD1 (5 bases). The CDR3 covers 15 residues. The V end was cut by 0 bases, the J end by 4 bases, with 13 bases between. CDR1 SGHRS and CDR2 YFSETQ come from the germline V gene. For the CDR3, the DNA is TGCGCCAGCAGCTTGGGGGACGGGAGGGCCACTGAAGCTTTCTTT. It yields the protein CASSLGDGRATEAFF.

V gene TRBV29-1 combines with J gene TRBJ2-3; 9 bases are a match to TRBD1. Germline V gives CDR1 SQVTM, CDR2 ANQGSEA. This CDR3 region has 15 residues. The V and J ends lost 6 bases and 9 bases, in that order; junction bases with no gene match: 16. In nucleotides, the CDR3 is TGCAGCGTCGAACCGGGACAGGGTTTCCGAGGAACGCAGTATTTT. As protein: CSVEPGQGFRGTQYF.

The chain has TRBV4-1 and TRBJ2-7; the match to TRBD1 covers 7 bases. CDR3 size: 16 residues. V lost 2 bases, J lost 3 bases, and 10 bases stayed unmatched. From germline, CDR1 is MGHRA and CDR2 YSYEKL. The CDR3 sequence is CASSQLGHGTDYEQYF. CDR3 coding DNA: TGCGCCAGCAGCCAACTAGGCCACGGGACAGACTACGAGCAGTACTTC.

This clonotype was detected only a few times. The rearrangement joins TRBV29-1 to TRBJ1-2, with a weak D call TRBD1 (5 bases). The germline CDR1 and CDR2 sequences are SQVTM and ANQGSEA. This CDR3 comprises 15 residues. The V and J ends lost 6 bases and 2 bases respectively, with 19 bases between them. The CDR3 reads CSVPVGGVGNYGYTF. CDR3 sequence (DNA): TGCAGCGTCCCTGTTGGGGGGGTTGGGAACTATGGCTACACCTTC. The variable domain in full, with the rest retrieved from reference TRBV29-1 and TRBJ1-2, is SAVISQKPSRDICQRGTSLTIQCQVDSQVTMMFWYRQQPGQSLTLIATANQGSEATYESGFVIDKFPISRPNLTFSTLTVSNMSPEDSSIYLCSVPVGGVGNYGYTFGSGTRLTVV.

The chain combines TRBV21-1 with TRBJ2-7. TRBV21-1 is flagged as a pseudogene. The CDR3 totals 11 residues. The CDR3 here is CARDIPDEQYV. CDR3 nucleotide sequence: TGTGCCAGAGACATTCCAGACGAGCAGTACGTC.

J is TRBJ2-4 and V is TRBV20-1; TRBD2 agrees at 12 bases. This CDR3 is 15 amino acids long. J lost 0 bases, V lost 6 bases, and 3 bases had no gene match. The germline CDR1 and CDR2 sequences are DFQATT and SNEGSKA (reference sequence). The CDR3 sequence is CSAGTSGLAKNIQYF. As DNA, the CDR3 is TGCAGTGCCGGGACTAGCGGGTTAGCCAAAAACATTCAGTACTTC.

The chain carries TRBV7-9 and TRBJ1-4, with unresolved D. V lost 5 bases and J 6 bases, leaving 7 bases between the germline ends. This CDR3 contains 12 residues. Germline-derived CDR1 and CDR2 are SEHNR and FQNEAQ (reference sequence). The CDR3 region is CASSQGHEKLFF. In DNA, the CDR3 is TGTGCCAGCAGCCAAGGGCATGAAAAACTGTTTTTT.

The V and J genes are TRBV9 and TRBJ2-2; D is uncertain. CDR1 is SGDLS and CDR2 is YYNGEE in the germline V gene. The CDR3 covers 13 residues. Trimming stripped 0 bases from V and 7 bases from J, with 7 bases between. DNA for the CDR3: TGTGCCAGCAGCGTAGGGGGAAACGGGGAGCTGTTTTTT. The encoded protein is CASSVGGNGELFF.

V is TRBV6-1 and J is TRBJ2-5; D could derive from TRBD1 or TRBD2 (6 bases each). Trimming left V 8 bases short and J 3 bases short, with 19 bases between. In germline, CDR1 is MNHNS, CDR2 SASEGT. The length of the CDR3 is 15 residues. The CDR3 DNA reads TGTGCCAGCGGACCCCGGAGGGGGGCCGAAGAGACCCAGTACTTC. This sequence encodes CASGPRRGAEETQYF.